Sequencing of this T cell receptor beta chain was carried out in a study of T cell responses to AZD1222 COVID-19 vaccine. General study results and limits: Just a handful of people given AZD1222 tested seropositive at baseline.

This table comes from immunoSEQ multiplex PCR, and its TCRdb copy is limited to in-frame clones, with some not included. The sample has some 170,000 clones; 90% are singletons. With respect to this clone: The antigen remains undetermined.

Germline V gene data show CDR1 as SGHNT and CDR2 as YYREEE (reference sequence). The ends lost 8 bases at V and 1 base at J; junction bases unmatched: 1. The CDR3 has 13 residues. This chain connects TRBV5-4 to TRBJ2-3; 10 bases align to TRBD2. Sequencing was performed on peripheral blood, taken 28 days after the second dose of the MenACWY control vaccine. This sequence originates from an adult who received the MenACWY meningococcal vaccine as a control. The CDR3 protein is CASTSGGTDTQYF. The CDR3 DNA follows: TGTGCCAGTACTAGCGGGGGCACAGATACGCAGTATTTT.